This T cell receptor (beta chain) was sequenced in a study of shared clonotypes between healthy human individuals. CDR3 length: 13 amino acids. Germline V gene sequence: CDR1 KGHSH, CDR2 LQKENI. The germline V and J ends were trimmed by 5 bases and 7 bases, with 12 bases remaining between them. Approximately 210 ng DNA, approximately 31,000 T cell genomes, went into each sorted-subset replicate PCR. Profiling relied on immunoSEQ multiplex PCR, and the TCRdb table lists in-frame clones only, not all of them. The table lists approximately 700,000 clones, around 73% of them singletons. The chain links TRBV18 to TRBJ1-5, with unresolved D. The sequence came from a woman under 40 in good health. The specimen was memory CD4+ T cells sorted from blood. Subset in this sample: CD45RA-negative fraction. Here the CDR3 reads CASSTSDGQPQHF. Here the CDR3 DNA reads TGTGCCAGCTCAACCTCGGACGGGCAGCCCCAGCATTTT. Variable domain in full (rest from reference TRBV18 and TRBJ1-5): NAGVMQNPRHLVRRRGQEARLRCSPMKGHSHVYWYRQLPEEGLKFMVYLQKENIIDESGMPKERFSAEFPKEGPSILRIQQVVRGDSAAYFCASSTSDGQPQHFGDGTRLSIL.